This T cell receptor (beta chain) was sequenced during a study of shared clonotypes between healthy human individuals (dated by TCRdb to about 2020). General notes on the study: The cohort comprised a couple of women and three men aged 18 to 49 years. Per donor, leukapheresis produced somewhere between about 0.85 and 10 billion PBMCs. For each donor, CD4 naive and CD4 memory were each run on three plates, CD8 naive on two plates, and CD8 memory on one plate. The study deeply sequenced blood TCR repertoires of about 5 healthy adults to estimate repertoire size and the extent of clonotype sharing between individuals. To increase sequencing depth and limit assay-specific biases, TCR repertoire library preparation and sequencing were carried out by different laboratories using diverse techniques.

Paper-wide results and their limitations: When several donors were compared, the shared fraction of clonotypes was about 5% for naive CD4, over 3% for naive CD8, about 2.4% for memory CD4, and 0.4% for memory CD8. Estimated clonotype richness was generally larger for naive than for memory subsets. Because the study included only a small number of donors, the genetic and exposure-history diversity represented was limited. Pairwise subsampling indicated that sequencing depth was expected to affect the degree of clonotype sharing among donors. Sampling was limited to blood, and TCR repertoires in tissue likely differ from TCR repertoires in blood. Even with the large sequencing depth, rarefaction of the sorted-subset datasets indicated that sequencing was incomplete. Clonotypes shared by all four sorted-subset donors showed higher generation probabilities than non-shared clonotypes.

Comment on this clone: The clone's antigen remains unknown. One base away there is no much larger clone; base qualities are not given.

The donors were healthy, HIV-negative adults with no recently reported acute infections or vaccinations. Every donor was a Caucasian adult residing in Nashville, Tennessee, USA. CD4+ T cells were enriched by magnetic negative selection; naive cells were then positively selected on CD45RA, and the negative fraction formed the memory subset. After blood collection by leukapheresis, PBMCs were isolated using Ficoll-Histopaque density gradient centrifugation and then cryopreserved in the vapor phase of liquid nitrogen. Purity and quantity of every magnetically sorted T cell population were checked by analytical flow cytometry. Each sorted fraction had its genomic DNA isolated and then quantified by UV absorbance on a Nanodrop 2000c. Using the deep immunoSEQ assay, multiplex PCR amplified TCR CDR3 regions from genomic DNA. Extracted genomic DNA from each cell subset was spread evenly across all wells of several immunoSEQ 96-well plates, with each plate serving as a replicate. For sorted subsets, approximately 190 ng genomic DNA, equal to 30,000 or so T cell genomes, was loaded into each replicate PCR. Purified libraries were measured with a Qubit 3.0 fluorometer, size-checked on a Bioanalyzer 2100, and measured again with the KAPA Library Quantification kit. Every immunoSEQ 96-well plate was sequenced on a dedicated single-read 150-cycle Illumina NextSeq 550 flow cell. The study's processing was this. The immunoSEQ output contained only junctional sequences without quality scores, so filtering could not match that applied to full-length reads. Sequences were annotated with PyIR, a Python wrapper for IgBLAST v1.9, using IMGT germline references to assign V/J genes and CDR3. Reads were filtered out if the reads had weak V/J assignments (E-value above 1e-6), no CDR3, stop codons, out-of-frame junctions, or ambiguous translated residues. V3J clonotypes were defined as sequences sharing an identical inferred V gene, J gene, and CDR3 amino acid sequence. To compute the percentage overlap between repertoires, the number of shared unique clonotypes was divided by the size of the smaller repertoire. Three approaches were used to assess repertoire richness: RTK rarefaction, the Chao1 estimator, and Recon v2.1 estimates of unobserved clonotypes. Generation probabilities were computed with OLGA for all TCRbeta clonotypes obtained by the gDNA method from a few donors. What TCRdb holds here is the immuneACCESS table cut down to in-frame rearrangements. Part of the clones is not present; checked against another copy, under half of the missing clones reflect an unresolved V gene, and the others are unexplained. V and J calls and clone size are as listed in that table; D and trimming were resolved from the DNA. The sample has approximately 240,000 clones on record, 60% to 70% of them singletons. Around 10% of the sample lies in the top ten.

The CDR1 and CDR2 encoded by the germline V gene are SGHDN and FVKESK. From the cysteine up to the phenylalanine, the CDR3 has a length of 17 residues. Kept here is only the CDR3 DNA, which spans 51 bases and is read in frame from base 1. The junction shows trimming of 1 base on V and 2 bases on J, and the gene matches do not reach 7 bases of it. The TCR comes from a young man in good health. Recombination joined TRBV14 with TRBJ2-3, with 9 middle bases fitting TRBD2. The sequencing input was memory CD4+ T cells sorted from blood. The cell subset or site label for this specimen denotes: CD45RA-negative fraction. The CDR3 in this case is CASSQGRGRAVTDTQYF. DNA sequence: TGTGCCAGCAGCCAAGGACGCGGGAGGGCCGTCACAGATACGCAGTATTTT.